This TCR beta chain was sequenced for a study of blood T cell repertoires in COVID-19 (dated by TCRdb to the early 2020s). The study in broad terms: The collaborator samples originated in the United States, Italy and Spain and spanned the acute and convalescent phases of COVID-19. The material from the prospective study consisted of cDNA or gDNA derived from T cells, B-cell-depleted T cells, or PBMCs. Nearly every sample came with metadata listing a de-identified subject ID, COVID-19 status, age in years and sex. The repertoires were released in a freely available public database meant as a resource for research on the immune response to SARS-CoV-2. Where available, HLA class I and class II types were obtained from metadata supplied by the sample provider rather than from assay-based typing. Samples were obtained from the ongoing ImmuneRACE study (first 160 participants) and from over 1,000 subjects provided by 6 global collaborators. The dataset comprised deeply sampled blood TCRbeta repertoires from subjects exposed to, actively infected with, or recovered from COVID-19. The paper as a whole reports these results and caveats: The quantity of clinical and demographic metadata differed by source and by participant and was supplied without curation.

Measured from the cysteine to the phenylalanine, the CDR3 is 13 residues long. The DNA shown is the 39-base CDR3, in frame from base 1. Per the germline V gene (reference sequence), GTSNPN is the CDR1 and SVGIG is the CDR2. The V end loses 2 bases and the J end loses 1 base, and a stretch of 6 bases separates them. TCRbeta CDR3 regions were amplified from genomic DNA using the immunoSEQ Assay, a bias-controlled multiplex PCR. The published analysis was carried out like this. The number of nucleated cells in each sample was estimated from the amplification of reference gene primers within the assay. Sequence reads were collapsed and filtered to measure the absolute abundance of every unique TCRbeta CDR3 rearrangement. For each sample, productive Simpson clonality was calculated by taking the square root of Simpson's diversity index across productive rearrangements. TCRdb re-hosts the immuneACCESS table, in-frame sequences only. Its copies lack some clones; in the studies checked, an unresolved V gene accounts for under half of them, and the cause for the rest is not known. V, J and clone size are taken as reported in that table, and D and trimming were inferred from the DNA itself. For this sample there are more than 65,000 clones; 65% to 85% appear just once. Together, the top ten hold 8.5% to 10% of the sample.

The collaborating institutions used their own protocols to collect whole blood in K2EDTA tubes. For TCRbeta analysis, collaborators shipped samples in one of three forms: frozen whole blood, isolated PBMCs, or DNA extracted from either of those sample types. Regarding this clone: Its antigen is still unknown. Base quality data are lacking; no much larger clone is found one base away.

The sequenced sample consisted of peripheral blood. Recombination joined TRBV30 with TRBJ1-5, and the D gene may be TRBD1, 6 bases matching. This sequence was found in a woman aged 45-65 years with acute or convalescent COVID-19. The CDR3 loop reads CAWSRGSNQPQHF. The DNA sequence is given as TGTGCCTGGAGTAGGGGGAGCAATCAGCCCCAGCATTTT.